These T cell receptor beta chains were read from a single sample in a study of CD4+ T cells in melanoma. Profiled with immunoSEQ multiplex PCR; TCRdb holds only in-frame clones, not every one. The table lists around 110,000 clones, about 90% of them singletons. The source material was peripheral blood. Receptors were obtained from a human donor with melanoma. Both conserved end residues are part of each CDR3. Each record gives: clone size, D gene, J gene, V gene, CDR3 protein, CDR3 DNA. A D gene is named only where the DNA matches it firmly. Size is stated for part of the rows, as once, few or many counts, or as a class when the clone is expanded.

NA,TRBD1,TRBJ1-6,TRBV4-3,CASSQDVQGRNSPLHF,TGCGCCAGCAGCCAAGATGTACAGGGGAGGAATTCACCCCTCCACTTT
NA,NA,TRBJ1-2,TRBV19,CASSINGGDPTF,TGTGCCAGTAGTATTAACGGGGGGGACCCCACCTTC
NA,NA,TRBJ1-3,TRBV4-2,CASSPVTDQSGNTIYF,TGTGCCAGCAGCCCCGTTACCGACCAGTCTGGAAACACCATATATTTT
NA,TRBD1,TRBJ2-3,TRBV5-1,CASSPQGSSDTQYF,TGCGCCAGCAGCCCACAGGGGAGTAGTGATACGCAGTATTTT
once,NA,TRBJ2-2,TRBV14,CASSQSLSPLGGGELFF,TGTGCCAGCAGCCAAAGTCTTTCGCCTCTCGGGGGCGGGGAGCTGTTTTTT
NA,NA,TRBJ2-3,TRBV25-1,CASSVTTSRDTQYF,TGTGCCAGCAGTGTAACTACTAGCAGGGATACGCAGTATTTT
NA,NA,TRBJ1-1,TRBV7-2,CASRSTWGTEAFF,TGTGCCAGCAGAAGTACATGGGGAACTGAAGCTTTCTTT
NA,TRBD1,TRBJ1-3,TRBV7-9,CASSSSGTGVGNTIYF,TGTGCCAGCAGCTCCTCTGGGACAGGGGTTGGAAACACCATATATTTT
NA,TRBD1,TRBJ1-1,TRBV18,CASSQQTGPNTEAFF,TGTGCCAGCTCACAACAGACAGGGCCCAACACTGAAGCTTTCTTT
NA,TRBD1,TRBJ2-5,TRBV28,CASSPRTGIRETQYF,TGTGCCAGCAGTCCTCGGACAGGGATCCGCGAGACCCAGTACTTC
NA,NA,TRBJ2-7,TRBV28,CASSFQGQTNYEQYF,TGTGCCAGCAGTTTCCAGGGACAAACAAACTACGAGCAGTACTTC
NA,NA,TRBJ2-3,TRBV12-5,CASGFSGTDTQYF,TGTGCTAGTGGTTTTTCGGGCACAGATACGCAGTATTTT
NA,TRBD2,TRBJ2-1,TRBV28,CASTPSGRAPGEQFF,TGTGCCAGCACCCCTAGCGGGAGGGCCCCCGGAGAGCAGTTCTTC
NA,NA,TRBJ2-1,TRBV19,CASSILYNEQFF,TGTGCCAGTAGTATCCTTTACAATGAGCAGTTCTTC
NA,NA,TRBJ2-5,TRBV5-4,CASSLAGRQGETQYF,TGTGCCAGCAGCTTGGCCGGAAGGCAGGGAGAGACCCAGTACTTC
few,NA,TRBJ1-2,TRBV5-4,CASSLGQGGGYTF,TGTGCCAGCAGCTTGGGCCAGGGCGGCGGCTACACCTTC
NA,NA,TRBJ2-2,TRBV7-3,CASSPLASGELFF,TGTGCCAGCAGCCCCCTAGCGTCCGGGGAGCTGTTTTTT
once,NA,TRBJ1-6,TRBV30,CAWSVSAASPLHF,TGTGCCTGGAGTGTAAGTGCCGCGTCACCCCTCCACTTT
NA,NA,TRBJ1-2,TRBV27,CASSFERNYGYTF,TGTGCCAGCAGTTTCGAAAGAAACTATGGCTACACCTTC
NA,TRBD2,TRBJ2-3,TRBV4-1,CASSQPPAGGGGATDTQYF,TGCGCCAGCAGCCAGCCCCCAGCGGGAGGAGGTGGGGCCACAGATACGCAGTATTTT
NA,NA,TRBJ2-3,TRBV7-3,CASSREPGFTQYF,TGTGCCAGCAGCCGGGAACCGGGTTTTACGCAGTATTTT
NA,NA,TRBJ2-1,TRBV27,CASSGVKRGSYNEQFF,TGTGCCAGCAGCGGGGTTAAAAGGGGGAGCTACAATGAGCAGTTCTTC
NA,NA,TRBJ2-1,TRBV11-2,CASNRYNEQFF,TGTGCCAGCAATCGGTACAATGAGCAGTTCTTC
NA,TRBD1,TRBJ2-7,TRBV7-3,CASSYGQGPYEQYF,TGTGCCAGCAGCTATGGACAGGGTCCTTACGAGCAGTACTTC
NA,NA,TRBJ2-2,TRBV25-1,CASSGGELFF,TGTGCCAGCAGTGGGGGGGAGCTGTTTTTT
few,NA,TRBJ2-7,TRBV30,CAWHGGLDYEQYF,TGTGCCTGGCACGGGGGTCTCGACTACGAGCAGTACTTC
NA,NA,TRBJ1-4,TRBV2,CASRYNEKLFF,TGTGCCAGCAGGTATAATGAAAAACTGTTTTTT
NA,TRBD1,TRBJ1-5,TRBV4-1,CASSQGPGQGSNQPQHF,TGCGCCAGCAGCCAAGGCCCGGGACAGGGTAGCAATCAGCCCCAGCATTTT